A selection of T cell receptor beta chains follows, all from one sample in a study of blood T cell repertoires in COVID-19. The assay was immunoSEQ multiplex PCR, and TCRdb's table has in-frame clones only and misses some. The table shows 65,000 or so clones, with roughly four fifths occurring only once. Sequenced input: peripheral blood. These receptors all come from an elderly man with acute or convalescent COVID-19. Both conserved end residues are part of each CDR3. The D gene is left open where the match is weak. Size is stated for part of the rows, as once, few or many counts, or as a class when the clone is expanded.

size	D	V	J	DNA	CDR3
-	TRBD1	TRBV14	TRBJ1-2	TGTGCCAGCAGCCAATTAGGGACAGGGGGCGAAAGGGGCTACACCTTC	CASSQLGTGGERGYTF
-	-	TRBV6-1	TRBJ1-1	TGTGCCAGCAGTGAAATTGGGGGACTTGAAGCTTTCTTT	CASSEIGGLEAFF
many	-	TRBV25-1	TRBJ1-6	TGTGCCAGCAGTGGATCCGGACAGTCTTATAATTCACCCCTCCACTTT	CASSGSGQSYNSPLHF
few	TRBD2	TRBV5-4	TRBJ2-7	TGTGCCAGCAGCCCCGGGAGGGGGACTACAGCCTACGAGCAGTACTTC	CASSPGRGTTAYEQYF
-	TRBD1	TRBV18	TRBJ2-6	TGTGCCAGCTCACTAGGGACAGGGGGCTCTGGGGCCAACGTCCTGACTTTC	CASSLGTGGSGANVLTF
once	-	TRBV20-1	TRBJ1-2	TGCAGTTGCCGGTCCGACTATGGCTACACCTTC	CSCRSDYGYTF
-	-	TRBV5-4	TRBJ2-1	TGTGCCAGCAGCTTGGTAGAACCCTACAATGAGCAGTTCTTC	CASSLVEPYNEQFF
many	-	TRBV27	TRBJ2-6	TGTGCCAGCTCCTGGACAGTTCCTGGGGCCAACGTCCTGACTTTC	CASSWTVPGANVLTF
-	TRBD2	TRBV19	TRBJ2-1	TGTGCCAGTAGTCGCCAGAGCGGGGGTTACAATGAGCAGTTCTTC	CASSRQSGGYNEQFF
-	TRBD1	TRBV4-1	TRBJ1-5	TGCGCCAGCAGCCAAGGAGCAGGGGGGAGCAATCAGCCCCAGCATTTT	CASSQGAGGSNQPQHF
-	-	TRBV5-1	TRBJ2-7	TGCGCCAGCAAGAAAAGTAGTTTCTACGAGCAGTACTTC	CASKKSSFYEQYF
many	-	TRBV20-1	TRBJ1-2	TGCAGTGCTCGGACAGACTATGGCTACACCTTC	CSARTDYGYTF
-	-	TRBV7-9	TRBJ1-3	TGTGCCAGCAGCGCAGGACAGCGAAACACCATATATTTT	CASSAGQRNTIYF
once	-	TRBV24-1	TRBJ2-2	TGTGCCACTCGGGGGGCAGGGACCGGGGAGCTGTTTTTT	CATRGAGTGELFF
-	-	TRBV7-2	TRBJ2-1	TGTGCCAGCAGAGAGAGACAGGAGATACACAATGAGCAGTTCTTC	CASRERQEIHNEQFF
-	-	TRBV5-5	TRBJ2-7	TGTGCCAGCAGCTCGACAGGAGACTCCTACGAGCAGTACTTC	CASSSTGDSYEQYF
few	-	TRBV10-3	TRBJ1-4	TGTGCCATCAGTGATGTCCGTACAACTAATGAAAAACTGTTTTTT	CAISDVRTTNEKLFF
-	-	TRBV11-3	TRBJ2-2	TGTGCCAGCAGCCAAGAGGGACTGGCGAACACCGGGGAGCTGTTTTTT	CASSQEGLANTGELFF